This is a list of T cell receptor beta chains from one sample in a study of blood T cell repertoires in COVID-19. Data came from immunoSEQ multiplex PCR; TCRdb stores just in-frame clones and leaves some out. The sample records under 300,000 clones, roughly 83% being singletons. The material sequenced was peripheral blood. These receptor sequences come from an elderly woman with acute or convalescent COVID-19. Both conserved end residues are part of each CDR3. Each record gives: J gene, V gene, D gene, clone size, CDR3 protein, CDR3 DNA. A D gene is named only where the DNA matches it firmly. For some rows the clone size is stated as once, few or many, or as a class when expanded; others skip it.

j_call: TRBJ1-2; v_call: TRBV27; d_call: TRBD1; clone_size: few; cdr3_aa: CASSQDRGSGSGYTF; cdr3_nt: TGTGCCAGCAGTCAGGACAGGGGAAGCGGTTCGGGCTACACCTTC
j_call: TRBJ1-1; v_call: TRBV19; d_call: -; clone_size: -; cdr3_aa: CASMAAGVNAEAFF; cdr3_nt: TGTGCCAGTATGGCCGCAGGTGTGAACGCTGAAGCTTTCTTT
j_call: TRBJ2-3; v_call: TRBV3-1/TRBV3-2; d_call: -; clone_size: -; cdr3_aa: CASSPSLDRERGGTQYF; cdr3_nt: TGTGCCAGCAGCCCAAGCCTAGACAGGGAACGGGGGGGTACGCAGTATTTT
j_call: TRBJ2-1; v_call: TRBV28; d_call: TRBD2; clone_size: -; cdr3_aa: CASRWGTSGGPRNEQFF; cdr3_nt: TGTGCCAGCAGGTGGGGGACTAGCGGGGGGCCTAGGAATGAGCAGTTCTTC
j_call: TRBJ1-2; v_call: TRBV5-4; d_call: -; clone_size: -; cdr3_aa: CASSPPPPETNYGYTF; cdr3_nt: TGTGCCAGCAGCCCACCTCCCCCGGAGACTAACTATGGCTACACCTTC
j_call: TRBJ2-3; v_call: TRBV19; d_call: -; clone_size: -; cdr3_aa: CASSPGTGRLAGARGTDTQYF; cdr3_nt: TGTGCCAGTAGTCCAGGGACAGGGAGGCTAGCGGGGGCGCGGGGCACAGATACGCAGTATTTT
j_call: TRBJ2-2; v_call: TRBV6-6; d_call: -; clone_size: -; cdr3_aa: CASSSEGGPDTGELFF; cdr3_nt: TGTGCCAGCAGTTCCGAGGGGGGGCCCGACACCGGGGAGCTGTTTTTT
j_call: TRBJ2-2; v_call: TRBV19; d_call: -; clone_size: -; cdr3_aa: CASSIRGSSNTGELFF; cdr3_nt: TGTGCCAGTAGTATAAGGGGGAGTTCGAACACCGGGGAGCTGTTTTTT
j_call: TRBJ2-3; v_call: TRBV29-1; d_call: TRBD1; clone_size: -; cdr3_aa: CSGTGGTDTQYF; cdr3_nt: TGCAGCGGGACAGGAGGCACAGATACGCAGTATTTT
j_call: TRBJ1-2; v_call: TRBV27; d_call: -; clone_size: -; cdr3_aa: CASSLSAEDYGYTF; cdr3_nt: TGTGCCAGCAGTTTATCCGCAGAAGACTATGGCTACACCTTC
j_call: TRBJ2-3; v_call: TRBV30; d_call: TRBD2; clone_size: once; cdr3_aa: CAWSKLAGVTDTQYF; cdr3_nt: TGTGCCTGGAGTAAACTAGCGGGGGTTACAGATACGCAGTATTTT
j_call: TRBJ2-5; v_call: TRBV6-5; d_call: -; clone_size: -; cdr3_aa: CAGGRPGLGETQYF; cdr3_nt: TGTGCCGGCGGTCGTCCAGGGCTGGGTGAGACCCAGTACTTC
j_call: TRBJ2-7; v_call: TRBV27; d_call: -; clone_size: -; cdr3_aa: CASSLGRTLWDSSSYEQYF; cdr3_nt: TGTGCCAGCAGTTTGGGGAGGACTTTGTGGGACTCGAGCTCCTACGAGCAGTACTTC
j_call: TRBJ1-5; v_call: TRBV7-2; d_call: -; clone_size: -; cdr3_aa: CASSPGVRSNQPQHF; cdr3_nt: TGTGCCAGCAGTCCGGGGGTACGGAGCAATCAGCCCCAGCATTTT
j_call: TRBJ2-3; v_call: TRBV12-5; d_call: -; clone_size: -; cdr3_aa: CASASADTQYF; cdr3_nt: TGTGCTAGTGCATCGGCAGATACGCAGTATTTT
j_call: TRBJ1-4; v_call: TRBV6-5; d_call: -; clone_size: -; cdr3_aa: CASRMSVVTNEKLFF; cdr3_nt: TGTGCCAGCAGAATGAGTGTGGTAACTAATGAAAAACTGTTTTTT
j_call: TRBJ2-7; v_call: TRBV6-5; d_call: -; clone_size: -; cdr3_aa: CASRRLRGDFYEQYF; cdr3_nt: TGTGCCAGCCGGAGGCTGCGAGGAGACTTCTACGAGCAGTACTTC
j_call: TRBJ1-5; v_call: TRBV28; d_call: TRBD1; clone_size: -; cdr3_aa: CASIGDRFNQPQHF; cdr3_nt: TGTGCCAGCATAGGGGACAGGTTCAATCAGCCCCAGCATTTT
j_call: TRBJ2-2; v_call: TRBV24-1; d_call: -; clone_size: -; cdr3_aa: CATSDPPTGSGELFF; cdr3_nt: TGTGCCACCAGTGATCCGCCGACAGGATCCGGGGAGCTGTTTTTT
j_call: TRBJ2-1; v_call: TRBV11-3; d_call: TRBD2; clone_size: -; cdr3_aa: CASSARGGGYNEQFF; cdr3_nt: TGTGCCAGCAGCGCCCGGGGGGGCGGGTACAATGAGCAGTTCTTC
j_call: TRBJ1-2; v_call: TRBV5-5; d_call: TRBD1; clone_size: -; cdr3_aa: CASSKDRGVYGYTF; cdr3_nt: TGTGCCAGCAGCAAGGACAGGGGGGTCTATGGCTACACCTTC
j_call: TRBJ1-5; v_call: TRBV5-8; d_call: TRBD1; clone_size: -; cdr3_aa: CASSQAPGTGGLSNQPQHF; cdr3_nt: TGTGCCAGCAGCCAAGCCCCCGGGACAGGGGGCTTGAGCAATCAGCCCCAGCATTTT
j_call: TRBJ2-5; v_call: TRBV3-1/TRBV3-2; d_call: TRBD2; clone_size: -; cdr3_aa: CASSKGLAWETQYF; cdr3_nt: TGTGCCAGCAGCAAAGGACTAGCTTGGGAGACCCAGTACTTC
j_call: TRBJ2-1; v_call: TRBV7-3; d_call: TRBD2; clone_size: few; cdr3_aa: CASSATSDNEQFF; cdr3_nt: TGTGCCAGCAGCGCCACTAGCGACAATGAGCAGTTCTTC
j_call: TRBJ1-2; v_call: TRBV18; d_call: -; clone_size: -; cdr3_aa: CASSPLAQGNYGYTF; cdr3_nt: TGTGCCAGCTCACCTTTAGCTCAGGGGAACTATGGCTACACCTTC
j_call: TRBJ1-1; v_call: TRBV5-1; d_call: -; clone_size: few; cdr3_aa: CASRGGENTEAFF; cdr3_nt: TGCGCCAGCAGAGGGGGGGAGAACACTGAAGCTTTCTTT
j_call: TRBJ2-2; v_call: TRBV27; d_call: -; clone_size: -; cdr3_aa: CASSLSNTGELFF; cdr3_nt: TGTGCCAGCAGTTTAAGCAACACCGGGGAGCTGTTTTTT
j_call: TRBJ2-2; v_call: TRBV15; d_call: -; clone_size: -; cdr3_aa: CATSLKPGVGELFF; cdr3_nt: TGTGCCACCTCCCTCAAGCCCGGTGTCGGGGAGCTGTTTTTT
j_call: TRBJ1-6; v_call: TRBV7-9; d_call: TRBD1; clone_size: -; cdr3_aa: CASSLEDRDNSPLHF; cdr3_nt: TGTGCCAGCAGCTTGGAGGACAGGGATAATTCACCCCTCCACTTT
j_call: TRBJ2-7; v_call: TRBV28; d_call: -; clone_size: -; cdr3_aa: CASRESPGQRSYEQYF; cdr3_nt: TGTGCCAGCAGGGAATCCCCGGGACAACGATCCTACGAGCAGTACTTC
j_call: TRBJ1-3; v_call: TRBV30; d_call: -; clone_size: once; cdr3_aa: CAWSLLQEGNTIYF; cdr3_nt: TGTGCCTGGAGTCTATTACAGGAGGGAAACACCATATATTTT
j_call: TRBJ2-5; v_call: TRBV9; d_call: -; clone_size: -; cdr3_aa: CASSVSGSQIQETQYF; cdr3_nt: TGTGCCAGCAGCGTAAGCGGATCACAGATACAAGAGACCCAGTACTTC
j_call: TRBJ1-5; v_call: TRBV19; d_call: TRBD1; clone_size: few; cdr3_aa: CASSRGGRGPLHQPQHF; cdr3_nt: TGTGCCAGTAGTAGAGGGGGCCGGGGGCCCCTGCATCAGCCCCAGCATTTT
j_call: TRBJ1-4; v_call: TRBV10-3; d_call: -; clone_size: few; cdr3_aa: CAISESRGRAEKLFF; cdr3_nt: TGTGCCATCAGTGAGTCGAGAGGGAGGGCTGAAAAACTGTTTTTT
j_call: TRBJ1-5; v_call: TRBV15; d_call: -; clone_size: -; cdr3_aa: CATSRDRVGSVGNQPQHF; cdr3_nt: TGTGCCACCAGCAGAGATCGGGTCGGCAGCGTTGGCAATCAGCCCCAGCATTTT
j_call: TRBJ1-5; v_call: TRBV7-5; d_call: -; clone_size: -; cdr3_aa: CARSLNSRPQHF; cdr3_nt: TGTGCCAGAAGCTTAAACAGCCGGCCCCAGCATTTT
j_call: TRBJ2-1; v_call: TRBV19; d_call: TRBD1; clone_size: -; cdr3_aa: CASSADDREWGNEQFF; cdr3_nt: TGTGCCAGTAGTGCCGATGACAGGGAGTGGGGCAATGAGCAGTTCTTC
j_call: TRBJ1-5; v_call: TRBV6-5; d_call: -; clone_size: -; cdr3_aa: CATQGSGQPQHF; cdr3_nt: TGTGCCACCCAAGGGTCAGGGCAGCCCCAGCATTTT
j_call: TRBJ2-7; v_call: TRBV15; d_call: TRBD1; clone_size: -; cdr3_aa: CATSRALTGAYEQYF; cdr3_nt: TGTGCCACCAGCAGAGCCCTGACAGGGGCCTACGAGCAGTACTTC
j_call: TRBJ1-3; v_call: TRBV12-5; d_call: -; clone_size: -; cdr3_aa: CASGRGDIGNTIYF; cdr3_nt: TGTGCTAGTGGTCGGGGGGACATTGGAAACACCATATATTTT
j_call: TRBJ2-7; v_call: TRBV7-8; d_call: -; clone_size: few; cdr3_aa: CASSLKVGGPVRPPEQYF; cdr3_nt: TGTGCCAGCAGCTTAAAGGTGGGGGGACCCGTCCGTCCCCCCGAGCAGTACTTC
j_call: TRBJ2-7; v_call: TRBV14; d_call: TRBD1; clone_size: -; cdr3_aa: CASSQTGTGRPYEQYF; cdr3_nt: TGTGCCAGCAGCCAAACTGGGACAGGGCGGCCCTACGAGCAGTACTTC
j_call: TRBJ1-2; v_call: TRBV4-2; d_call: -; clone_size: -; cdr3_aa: CASSQDPRYGYTF; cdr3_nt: TGTGCCAGCAGCCAAGATCCCAGGTATGGCTACACCTTC
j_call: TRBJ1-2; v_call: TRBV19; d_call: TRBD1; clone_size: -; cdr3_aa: CASIRTGGDGYTF; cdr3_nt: TGTGCCAGTATACGGACAGGGGGCGATGGCTACACCTTC
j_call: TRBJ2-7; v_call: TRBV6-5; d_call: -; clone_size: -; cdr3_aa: CASSPRGYEQYF; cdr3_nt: TGTGCCAGCAGCCCAAGGGGCTACGAGCAGTACTTC
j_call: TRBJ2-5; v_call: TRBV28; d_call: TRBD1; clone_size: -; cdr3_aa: CASRRQGQGRETQYF; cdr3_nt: TGTGCCAGCAGACGACAGGGTCAGGGGCGTGAGACCCAGTACTTC